This T cell receptor (beta chain) was found in a study of CD8 T cells in Susac syndrome. Notes on the study in general: TCR sequencing and HLA analysis covered a relatively small number of individuals. The authors found some 15 Susac-specific public clones in total CD8+ repertoires and roughly five in CD8+ TEMRA repertoires.

The V end lost 7 bases, the J end lost 4 bases, and 23 bases lay between the germline ends. CDR1 and CDR2 (germline): DFQATT, SNEGSKA (reference sequence). CDR3 length: 15 residues. To note about this clonotype: The antigen remains unidentified.

RNA in amounts of about 0.5 to 1 ug was reverse transcribed with random hexamers. TCRdb itself ran the immunoSEQ multiplex PCR reads through MiXCR, one entry per CDR3 protein. The data hold approximately 190,000 distinct CDR3 sequences, with 95% observed a single time. Sequences were obtained from CD8+ T cells from PBMCs. This chain connects TRBV20-1 to TRBJ2-7, with D possibly being TRBD2 (6 bases). This clonotype was sampled from a human donor with Susac syndrome. The CDR3 DNA reads TGCAGTGTCGGGGCGGTAGCGGTGGAGGGTTACGAGCAGTACTTC. Translated, it gives CSVGAVAVEGYEQYF.